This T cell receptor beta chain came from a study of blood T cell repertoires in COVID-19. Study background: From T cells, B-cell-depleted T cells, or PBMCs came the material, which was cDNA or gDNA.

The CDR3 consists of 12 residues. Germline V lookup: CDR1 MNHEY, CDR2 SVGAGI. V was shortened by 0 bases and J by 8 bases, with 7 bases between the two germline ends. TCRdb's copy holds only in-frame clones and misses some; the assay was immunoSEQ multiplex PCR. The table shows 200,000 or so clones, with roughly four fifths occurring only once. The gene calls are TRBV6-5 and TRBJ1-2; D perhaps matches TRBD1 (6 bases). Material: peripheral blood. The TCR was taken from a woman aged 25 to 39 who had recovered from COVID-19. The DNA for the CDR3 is TGTGCCAGCAGTTACTCAAGGGGGGGCTACACCTTC. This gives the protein CASSYSRGGYTF.